This T cell receptor beta chain was recovered during a study of blood T cells in healthy people across ages. Study-wide results and limits: Compared with aged donors, long-lived donors showed fewer expanded clones, suggesting selection. Age brought a roughly linear fall in TCR beta diversity measured per million T cells.

A second PCR of about 7 to 12 cycles used a sample-barcoded 5' primer and a J-beta primer mix. Each cDNA was tagged by a template-switch adaptor containing 12 random nucleotides. TCRdb reanalysed the 5' RACE reads using MiXCR and keeps one entry per CDR3 protein. The table records roughly 800,000 distinct CDR3 sequences, roughly 35% of them present only once. To note about this clonotype: The antigen remains undetermined.

Healthy individuals of Caucasian origin from Russia, aged 6 to 90, served as donors. With 3 bases clipped from V and 5 bases from J, the junction kept 5 bases outside the gene matches. Germline assignment: CDR1 DFQATT and CDR2 SNEGSKA (reference sequence). The CDR3 runs to 14 residues. V gene TRBV20-1 combines with J gene TRBJ2-2, with TRBD1 identical over 8 bases. This clonotype was sampled from a man between 18 and 35 years old in good health. What was sequenced was blood. The CDR3, as DNA: TGCAGTGCTAGCGACAGGGGAATTACCGGGGAGCTGTTTTTT. This encodes CSASDRGITGELFF.